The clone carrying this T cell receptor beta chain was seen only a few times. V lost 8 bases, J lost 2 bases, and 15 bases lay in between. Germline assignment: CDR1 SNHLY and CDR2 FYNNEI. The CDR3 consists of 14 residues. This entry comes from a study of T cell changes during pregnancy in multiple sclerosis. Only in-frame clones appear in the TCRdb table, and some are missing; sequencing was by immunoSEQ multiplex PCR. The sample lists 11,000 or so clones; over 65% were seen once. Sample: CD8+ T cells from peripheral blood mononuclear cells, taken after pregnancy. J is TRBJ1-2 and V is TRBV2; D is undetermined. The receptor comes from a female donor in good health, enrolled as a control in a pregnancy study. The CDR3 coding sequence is TGTGCCAGCTACACGTCAAAGATGAACTATGGCTACACCTTC. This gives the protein CASYTSKMNYGYTF.